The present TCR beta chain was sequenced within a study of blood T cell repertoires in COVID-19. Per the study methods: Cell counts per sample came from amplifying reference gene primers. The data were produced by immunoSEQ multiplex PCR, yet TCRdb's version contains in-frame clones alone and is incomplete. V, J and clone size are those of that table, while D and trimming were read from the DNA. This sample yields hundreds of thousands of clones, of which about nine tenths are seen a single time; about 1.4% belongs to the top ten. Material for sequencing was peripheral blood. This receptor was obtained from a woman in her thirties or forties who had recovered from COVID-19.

CDR3 loop: CASSLNRGNAGNTIYF. The CDR3 DNA sequence: TGTGCCAGCAGCCTAAACAGGGGAAACGCTGGAAACACCATATATTTT. The gene calls are TRBV5-4 and TRBJ1-3, with 7 bases aligning to TRBD1. Germline V gene sequence: CDR1 SGHNT, CDR2 YYREEE (reference sequence). This CDR3 region has 16 residues. V shed 4 bases, J shed 2 bases, and the junction held 9 bases outside the gene matches.